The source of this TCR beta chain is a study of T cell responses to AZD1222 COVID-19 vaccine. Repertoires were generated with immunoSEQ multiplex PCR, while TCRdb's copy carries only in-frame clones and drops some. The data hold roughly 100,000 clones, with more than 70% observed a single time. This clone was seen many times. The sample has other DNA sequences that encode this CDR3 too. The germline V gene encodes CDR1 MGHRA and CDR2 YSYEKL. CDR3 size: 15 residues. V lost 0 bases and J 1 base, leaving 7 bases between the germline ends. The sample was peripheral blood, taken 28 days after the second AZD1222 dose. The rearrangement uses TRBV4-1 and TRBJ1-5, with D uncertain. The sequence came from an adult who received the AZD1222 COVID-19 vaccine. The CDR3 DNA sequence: TGCGCCAGCAGCCAAGATTGGGTAAGCAATCAGCCCCAGCATTTT. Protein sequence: CASSQDWVSNQPQHF.